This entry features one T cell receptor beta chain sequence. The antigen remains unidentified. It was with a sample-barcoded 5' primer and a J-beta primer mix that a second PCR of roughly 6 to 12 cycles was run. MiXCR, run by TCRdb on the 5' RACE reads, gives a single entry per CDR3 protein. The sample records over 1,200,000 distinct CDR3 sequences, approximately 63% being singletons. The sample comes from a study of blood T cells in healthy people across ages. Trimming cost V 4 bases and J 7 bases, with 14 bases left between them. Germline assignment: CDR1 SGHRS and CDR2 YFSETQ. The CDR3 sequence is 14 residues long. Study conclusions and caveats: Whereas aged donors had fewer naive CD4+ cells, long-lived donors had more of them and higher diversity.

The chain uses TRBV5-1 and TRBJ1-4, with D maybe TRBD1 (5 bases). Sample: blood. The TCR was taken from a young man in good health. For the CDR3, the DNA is TGCGCCAGCAGCCGGGACCTGCTAGGTGAAAAACTGTTTTTT. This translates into CASSRDLLGEKLFF.